These 7 T cell receptor beta chains were sequenced from one sample in a study of blood T cell repertoires in COVID-19. Clones were sequenced by immunoSEQ multiplex PCR, and TCRdb holds only the in-frame ones, with some missing. The data contain 200,000 to 250,000 clones, roughly 81% of them singletons. Source material: peripheral blood. The receptors derive from a man in his forties with acute or convalescent COVID-19.

The chain links TRBV5-1 to TRBJ2-1; a possible D gene is TRBD1 (8 bases). Looked up from germline, CDR1 is SGHRS and CDR2 is YFSETQ. The CDR3 totals 16 residues. V lost 4 bases and J 1 base, leaving 15 bases between the germline ends. The CDR3 here is CASSPQGGGSYNEQFF. The CDR3 DNA reads as TGCGCCAGCAGCCCACAGGGGGGGGGTTCCTACAATGAGCAGTTCTTC. Full variable domain (outside the CDR3, taken from reference TRBV5-1 and TRBJ2-1): KAGVTQTPRYLIKTRGQQVTLSCSPISGHRSVSWYQQTPGQGLQFLFEYFSETQRNKGNFPGRFSGRQFSNSRSEMNVSTLELGDSALYLCASSPQGGGSYNEQFFGPGTRLTVL.

This chain uses TRBV7-9 with TRBJ2-3; TRBD2 matches 11 bases. Per germline, CDR1 SEHNR and CDR2 FQNEAQ (reference sequence). V dropped 1 base and J dropped 6; count of bases not matched to a gene: 0. The CDR3 totals 14 residues. The DNA of the CDR3 is TGTGCCAGCAGCTTAGGACTAGCGGGGGATACGCAGTATTTT. This translates into CASSLGLAGDTQYF.

The rearrangement joins TRBV9 to TRBJ2-3, with D possibly TRBD2 on 6 matching bases. The CDR3 is made up of 14 amino acids. Between the trimmed V and J ends, which lost 0 bases and 5 bases, there was a span of 10 bases. Looked up from germline, CDR1 is SGDLS and CDR2 is YYNGEE. CDR3 protein: CASSVGRDIDTQYF. DNA of the CDR3: TGTGCCAGCAGCGTAGGGCGGGATATAGATACGCAGTATTTT.

The V gene is TRBV6-6, the J gene TRBJ1-4, with D perhaps TRBD1 (6 bases). V was pared by 2 bases and J by 3 bases, with 10 bases between. The CDR3 runs 15 residues. The germline V gene encodes CDR1 MNHNY and CDR2 SVGAGI (reference sequence). Written as DNA, the CDR3 is TGTGCCAGCAGTTACCAGGCAGGGGCTAATGAAAAACTGTTTTTT. This sequence encodes CASSYQAGANEKLFF.

V is TRBV29-1 and J is TRBJ1-1; TRBD1 agrees at 8 bases. The germline CDR1 and CDR2 sequences are SQVTM and ANQGSEA. The ends lost 6 bases at V and 7 bases at J; junction bases unmatched: 13. CDR3 length equals 14 residues. The CDR3 is CSVSPLTGGVEAFF. CDR3 DNA: TGCAGCGTCTCACCTCTAACAGGGGGAGTTGAAGCTTTCTTT.

The V call is TRBV5-1, the J call TRBJ1-6, with a tentative D call TRBD1 (6 bases). CDR1 is SGHRS and CDR2 is YFSETQ in the germline V gene. V was clipped by 0 bases and J by 7 bases, with 14 bases between them. The CDR3 has 16 residues. CDR3 residues: CASSLESGTLNSPLHF. CDR3 nucleotide sequence: TGCGCCAGCAGCTTGGAGTCCGGGACACTAAATTCACCCCTCCACTTT.

The J gene is TRBJ2-3, the V gene TRBV4-2; 7 positions agree with TRBD2. This CDR3 region has 14 residues. The junction had 1 base not matched to a gene; V was cut back by 1 base and J by 3 bases. Germline V gene data show CDR1 as LGHNA and CDR2 as YNFKEQ. The CDR3 here is CASSQGGGTDTQYF. The CDR3 DNA is TGTGCCAGCAGCCAAGGGGGGGGGACAGATACGCAGTATTTT.